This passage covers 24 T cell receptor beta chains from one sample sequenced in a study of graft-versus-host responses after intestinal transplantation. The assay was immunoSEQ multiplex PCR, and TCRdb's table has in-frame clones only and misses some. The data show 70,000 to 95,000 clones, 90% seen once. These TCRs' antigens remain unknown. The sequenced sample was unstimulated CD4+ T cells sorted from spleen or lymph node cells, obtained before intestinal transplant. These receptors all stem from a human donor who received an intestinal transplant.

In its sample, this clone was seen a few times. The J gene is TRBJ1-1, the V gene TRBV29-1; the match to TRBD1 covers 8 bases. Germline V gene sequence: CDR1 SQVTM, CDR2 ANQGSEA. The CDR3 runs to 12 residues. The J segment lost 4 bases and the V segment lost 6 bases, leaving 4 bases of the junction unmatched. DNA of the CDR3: TGCAGCGTGACCACAGGGGGCACTGAAGCTTTCTTT. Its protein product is CSVTTGGTEAFF.

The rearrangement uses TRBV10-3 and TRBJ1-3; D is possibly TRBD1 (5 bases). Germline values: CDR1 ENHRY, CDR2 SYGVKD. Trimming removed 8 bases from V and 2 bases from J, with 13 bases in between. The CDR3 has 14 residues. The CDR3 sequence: CAIGSWGAGNTIYF. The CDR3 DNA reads TGTGCCATCGGTTCATGGGGGGCTGGAAACACCATATATTTT.

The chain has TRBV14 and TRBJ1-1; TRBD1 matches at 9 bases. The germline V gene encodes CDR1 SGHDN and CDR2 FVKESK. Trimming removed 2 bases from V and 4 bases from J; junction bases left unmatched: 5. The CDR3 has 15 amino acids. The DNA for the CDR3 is TGTGCCAGCAGCCAACCCGGGACAGGGTTCACTGAAGCTTTCTTT. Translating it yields CASSQPGTGFTEAFF.

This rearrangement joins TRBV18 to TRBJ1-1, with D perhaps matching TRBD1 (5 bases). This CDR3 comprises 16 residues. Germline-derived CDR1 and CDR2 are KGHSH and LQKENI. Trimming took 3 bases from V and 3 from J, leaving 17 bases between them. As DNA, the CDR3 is TGTGCCAGCTCACCCAGGGATCGGCCCCTAGACACTGAAGCTTTCTTT. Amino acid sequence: CASSPRDRPLDTEAFF.

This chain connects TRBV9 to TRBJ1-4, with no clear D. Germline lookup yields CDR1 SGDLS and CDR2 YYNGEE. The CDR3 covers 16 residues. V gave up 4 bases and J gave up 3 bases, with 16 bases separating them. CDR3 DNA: TGTGCCAGCAGCCCCCAAGAGGGTTGGGCTAATGAAAAACTGTTTTTT. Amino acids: CASSPQEGWANEKLFF.

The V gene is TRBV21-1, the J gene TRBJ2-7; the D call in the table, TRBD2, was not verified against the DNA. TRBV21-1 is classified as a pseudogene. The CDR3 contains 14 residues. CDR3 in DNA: TGTGCCAGCAGCGACCGGGATTCAACCTACGAGCAGTACTTC. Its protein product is CASSDRDSTYEQYF.

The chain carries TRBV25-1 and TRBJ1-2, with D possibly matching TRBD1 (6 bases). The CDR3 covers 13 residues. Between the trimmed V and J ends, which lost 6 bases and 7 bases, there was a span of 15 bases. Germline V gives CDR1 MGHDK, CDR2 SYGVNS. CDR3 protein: CASRTTGLGGYTF. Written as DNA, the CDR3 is TGTGCCAGCAGGACAACAGGGTTGGGTGGCTACACCTTC.

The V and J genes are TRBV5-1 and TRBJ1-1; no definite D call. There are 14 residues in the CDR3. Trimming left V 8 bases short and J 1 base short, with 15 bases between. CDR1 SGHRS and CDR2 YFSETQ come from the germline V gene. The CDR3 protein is CASRLAGTNTEAFF. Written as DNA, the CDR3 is TGCGCCAGTCGGCTCGCGGGCACGAACACTGAAGCTTTCTTT.

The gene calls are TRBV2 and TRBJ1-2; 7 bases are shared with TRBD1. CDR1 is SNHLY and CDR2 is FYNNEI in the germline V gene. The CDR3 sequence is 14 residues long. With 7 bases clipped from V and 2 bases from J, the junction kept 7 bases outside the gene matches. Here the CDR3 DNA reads TGTGCCAGCACTAGGGGGCAACAAAACTATGGCTACACCTTC. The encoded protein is CASTRGQQNYGYTF. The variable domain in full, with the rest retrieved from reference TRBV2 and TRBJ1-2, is EPEVTQTPSHQVTQMGQEVILRCVPISNHLYFYWYRQILGQKVEFLVSFYNNEISEKSEIFDDQFSVERPDGSNFTLKIRSTKLEDSAMYFCASTRGQQNYGYTFGSGTRLTVV.

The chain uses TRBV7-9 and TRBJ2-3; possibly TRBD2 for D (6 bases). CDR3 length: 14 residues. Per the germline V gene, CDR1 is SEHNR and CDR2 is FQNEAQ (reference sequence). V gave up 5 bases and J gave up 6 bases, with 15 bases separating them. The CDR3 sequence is CASSTRLGADTQYF. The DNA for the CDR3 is TGTGCCAGCAGCACCCGACTAGGGGCGGATACGCAGTATTTT.

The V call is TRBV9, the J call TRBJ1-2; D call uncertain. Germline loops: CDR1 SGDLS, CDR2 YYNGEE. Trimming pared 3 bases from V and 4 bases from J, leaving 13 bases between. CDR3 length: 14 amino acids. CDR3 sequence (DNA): TGTGCCAGCAGCGCCTCCACAGTCATCTATGGCTACACCTTC. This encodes CASSASTVIYGYTF. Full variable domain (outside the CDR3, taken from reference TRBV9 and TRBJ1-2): DSGVTQTPKHLITATGQRVTLRCSPRSGDLSVYWYQQSLDQGLQFLIQYYNGEERAKGNILERFSAQQFPDLHSELNLSSLELGDSALYFCASSASTVIYGYTFGSGTRLTVV.

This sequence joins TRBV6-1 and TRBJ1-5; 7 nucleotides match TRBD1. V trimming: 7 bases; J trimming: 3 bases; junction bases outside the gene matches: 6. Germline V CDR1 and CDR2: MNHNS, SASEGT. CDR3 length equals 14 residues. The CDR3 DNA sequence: TGTGCCAGCACCCGGACAGGCAACAATCAGCCCCAGCATTTT. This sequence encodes CASTRTGNNQPQHF.

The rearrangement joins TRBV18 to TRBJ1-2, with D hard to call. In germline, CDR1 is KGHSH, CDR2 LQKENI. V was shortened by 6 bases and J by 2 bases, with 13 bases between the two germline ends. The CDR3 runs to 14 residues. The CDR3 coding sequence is TGTGCCAGCTCCCAGCTGGCGGTCAACTATGGCTACACCTTC. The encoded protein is CASSQLAVNYGYTF.

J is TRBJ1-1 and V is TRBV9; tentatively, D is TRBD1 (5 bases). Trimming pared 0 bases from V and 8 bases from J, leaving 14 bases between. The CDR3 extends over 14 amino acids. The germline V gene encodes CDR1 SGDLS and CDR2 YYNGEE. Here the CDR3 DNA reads TGTGCCAGCAGCGTAGTAGCCCTGGGGGGGGAAGCTTTCTTT. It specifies CASSVVALGGEAFF.

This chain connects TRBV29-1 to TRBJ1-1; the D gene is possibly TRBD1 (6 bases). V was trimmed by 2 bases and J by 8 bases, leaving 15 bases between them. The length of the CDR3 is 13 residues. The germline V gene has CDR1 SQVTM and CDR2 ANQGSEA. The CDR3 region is CSVERASGTEAFF. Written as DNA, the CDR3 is TGCAGCGTTGAAAGAGCTTCAGGGACAGAAGCTTTCTTT.

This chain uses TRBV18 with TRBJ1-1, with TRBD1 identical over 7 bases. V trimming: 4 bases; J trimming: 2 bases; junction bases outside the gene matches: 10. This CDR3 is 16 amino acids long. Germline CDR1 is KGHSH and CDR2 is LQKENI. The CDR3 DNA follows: TGTGCCAGCTCACTTAAAACGGGACAGACCAACACTGAAGCTTTCTTT. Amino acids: CASSLKTGQTNTEAFF.

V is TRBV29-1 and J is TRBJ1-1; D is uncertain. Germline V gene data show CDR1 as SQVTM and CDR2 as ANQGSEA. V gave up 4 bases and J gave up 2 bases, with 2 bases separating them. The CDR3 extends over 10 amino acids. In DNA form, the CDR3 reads TGCAGCGTTGTAAACACTGAAGCTTTCTTT. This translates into CSVVNTEAFF.

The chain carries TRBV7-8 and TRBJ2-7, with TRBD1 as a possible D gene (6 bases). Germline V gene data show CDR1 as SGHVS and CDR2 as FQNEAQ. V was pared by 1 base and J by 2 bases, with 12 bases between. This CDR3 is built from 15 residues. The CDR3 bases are TGTGCCAGCAGCTTAGTCGGGGACACCACCTACGAGCAGTACTTC. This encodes CASSLVGDTTYEQYF.

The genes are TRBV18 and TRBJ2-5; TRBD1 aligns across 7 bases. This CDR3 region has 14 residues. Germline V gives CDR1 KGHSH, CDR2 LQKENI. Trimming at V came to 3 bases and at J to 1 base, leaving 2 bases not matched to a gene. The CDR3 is CASSPGQSQETQYF. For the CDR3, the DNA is TGTGCCAGCTCACCGGGACAGTCCCAAGAGACCCAGTACTTC.

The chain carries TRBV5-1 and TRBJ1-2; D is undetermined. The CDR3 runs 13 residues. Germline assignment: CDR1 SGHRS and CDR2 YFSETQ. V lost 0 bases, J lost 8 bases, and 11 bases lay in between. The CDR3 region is CASSLGQPAGYTF. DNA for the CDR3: TGCGCCAGCAGCTTGGGGCAGCCAGCGGGCTACACCTTC.

CDR3 coding DNA: TGTGCCAGCAGTTACTCGTCCGACAGGGGGCTCGAGCAGTACTTC. Amino acids: CASSYSSDRGLEQYF. V and J are TRBV6-5 and TRBJ2-7; 10 bases map to TRBD1. V lost 0 bases, J lost 6 bases, and 5 bases stayed unmatched. The germline gives CDR1 MNHEY, CDR2 SVGAGI. The CDR3 totals 15 residues.

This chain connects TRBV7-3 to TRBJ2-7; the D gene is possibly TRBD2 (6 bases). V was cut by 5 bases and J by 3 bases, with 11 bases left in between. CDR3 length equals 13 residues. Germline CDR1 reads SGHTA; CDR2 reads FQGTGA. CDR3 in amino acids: CASSPDGSYEQYF. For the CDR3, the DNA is TGTGCCAGCAGCCCTGACGGGAGCTACGAGCAGTACTTC.

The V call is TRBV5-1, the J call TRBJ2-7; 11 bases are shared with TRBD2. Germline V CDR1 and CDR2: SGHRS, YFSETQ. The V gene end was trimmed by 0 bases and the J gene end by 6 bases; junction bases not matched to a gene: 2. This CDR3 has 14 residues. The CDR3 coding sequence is TGCGCCAGCAGCTTGGCTCTAGCGGGGGGCGAGCAGTACTTC. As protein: CASSLALAGGEQYF.

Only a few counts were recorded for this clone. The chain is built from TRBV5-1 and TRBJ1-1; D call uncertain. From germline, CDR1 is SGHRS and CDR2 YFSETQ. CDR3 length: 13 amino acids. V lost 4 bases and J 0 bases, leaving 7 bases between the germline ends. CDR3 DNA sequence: TGCGCCAGCAGCGCGGATATGAACACTGAAGCTTTCTTT. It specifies CASSADMNTEAFF.